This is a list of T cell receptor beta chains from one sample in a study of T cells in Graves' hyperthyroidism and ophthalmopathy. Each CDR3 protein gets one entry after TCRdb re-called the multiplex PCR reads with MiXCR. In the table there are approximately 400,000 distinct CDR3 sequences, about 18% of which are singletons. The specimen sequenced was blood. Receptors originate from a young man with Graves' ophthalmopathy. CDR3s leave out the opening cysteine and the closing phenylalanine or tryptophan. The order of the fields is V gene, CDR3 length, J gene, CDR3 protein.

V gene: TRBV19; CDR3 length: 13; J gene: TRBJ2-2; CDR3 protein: ASSTIGDPTGELF
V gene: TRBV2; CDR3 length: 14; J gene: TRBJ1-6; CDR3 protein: ASSVGGATYNSPLH
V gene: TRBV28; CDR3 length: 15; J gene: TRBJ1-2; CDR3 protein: ASSEPPPTGFNYGYT
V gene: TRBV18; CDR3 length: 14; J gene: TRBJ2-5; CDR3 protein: ASSPPNGIGEETQY
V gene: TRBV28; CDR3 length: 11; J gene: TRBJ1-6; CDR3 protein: ATQGTGASPLH
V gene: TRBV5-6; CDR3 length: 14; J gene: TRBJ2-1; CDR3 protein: ASSLYGDTYFNEQF
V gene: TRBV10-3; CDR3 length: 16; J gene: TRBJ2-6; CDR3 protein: AISELAGGSSGANVLT
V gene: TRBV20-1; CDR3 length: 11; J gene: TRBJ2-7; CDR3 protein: SARDPRIGEQY
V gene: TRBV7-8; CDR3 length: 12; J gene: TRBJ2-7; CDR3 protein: ASSLGTHAYEQY
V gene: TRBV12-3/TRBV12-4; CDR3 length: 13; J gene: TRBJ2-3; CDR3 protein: ASSFRGARTDTQY
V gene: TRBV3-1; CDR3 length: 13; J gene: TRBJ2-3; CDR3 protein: ASSQDGTGTDTQY
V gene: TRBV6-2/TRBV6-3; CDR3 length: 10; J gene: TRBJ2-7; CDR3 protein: ASKTGTYEQY
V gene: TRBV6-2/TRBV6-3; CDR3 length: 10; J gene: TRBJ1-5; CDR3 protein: ASGGFSQPQH
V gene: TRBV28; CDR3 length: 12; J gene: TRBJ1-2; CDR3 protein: ASGPTRNVYGYT
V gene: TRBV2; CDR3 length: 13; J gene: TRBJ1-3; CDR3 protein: ASSVGVHSGNTIY
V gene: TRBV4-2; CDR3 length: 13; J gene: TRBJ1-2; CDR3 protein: ASSREQGYGYGYT
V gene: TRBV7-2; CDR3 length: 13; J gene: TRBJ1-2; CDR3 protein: ASSPGGSQYRGYT
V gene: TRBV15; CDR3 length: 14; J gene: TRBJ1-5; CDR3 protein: ATSRDRAGSNQPQH
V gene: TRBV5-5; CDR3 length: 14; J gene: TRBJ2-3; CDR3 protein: ASSPLGDRDTDTQY
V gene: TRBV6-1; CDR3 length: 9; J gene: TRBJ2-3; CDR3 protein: ASIFGDTQY